This T cell receptor beta chain is drawn from a study of cytomegalovirus exposure and HLA in healthy donors. The overall study: Earlier, 117 million unique TCR beta sequences were recovered from 170 million or so T cells by an analysis. From HLA-typed donors, an early data release held tens of millions of unique TCRs.

As to this clone: Its antigen is undetermined.

13 Jbeta primers and 60 Vbeta primers were used for the PCR. Assay used: immunoSEQ multiplex PCR; TCRdb lists only in-frame clones, some missing. Of fewer than 200,000 clones in the sample, under 90% are singletons; the top ten hold less than 2%. Germline assignment: CDR1 SGHTA and CDR2 FQGNSA. The CDR3 spans 12 residues. V lost 5 bases and J 9 bases, leaving 14 bases between the germline ends. General observations from the study: In vitro data verified three CMV-associated chains as specific for CMV antigens. The authors later found HLA-associated TCR beta chains more clonally expanded than equally common others.

The sequenced sample consisted of PBMCs. V is TRBV7-2 and J is TRBJ2-7, with TRBD1 as a possible D gene (6 bases). This sequence originates from a male donor in good health and CMV-seronegative. Written as DNA, the CDR3 is TGTGCCAGCAGCCCAGACAGGACTGTGCAGTACTTC. This translates into CASSPDRTVQYF.